This T cell receptor (beta chain) was retrieved from a study of blood T cell repertoires in COVID-19. Study-wide background: COVID-19 samples collected from the United States, Italy and Spain covered acute and convalescent phases. From T cells, B-cell-depleted T cells, or PBMCs came the material, which was cDNA or gDNA.

At least ten counts were recorded for this clone. This CDR3 region has 15 residues. The junction had 5 bases not matched to a gene; V was cut back by 6 bases and J by 5 bases. CDR1 is LNHDA and CDR2 is SQIVND in the germline V gene (reference sequence). Authors' data handling: Reference gene primer amplification gave estimated nucleated cell counts. Method: immunoSEQ multiplex PCR; TCRdb's copy keeps in-frame clones and lacks some. From that table come the V and J calls and clone size; the DNA was used to work out D and trimming. This table holds fewer than 150,000 clones, approximately 83% found once.

This chain uses TRBV19 with TRBJ1-6; TRBD1 matches 9 bases. What was sequenced was peripheral blood. The TCR sequence derives from a woman aged 50 to 65 who had recovered from COVID-19. In DNA, the CDR3 is TGTGCCAGTAGATTGGGGACAGGGAATAATTCACCCCTCCACTTT. This encodes CASRLGTGNNSPLHF.